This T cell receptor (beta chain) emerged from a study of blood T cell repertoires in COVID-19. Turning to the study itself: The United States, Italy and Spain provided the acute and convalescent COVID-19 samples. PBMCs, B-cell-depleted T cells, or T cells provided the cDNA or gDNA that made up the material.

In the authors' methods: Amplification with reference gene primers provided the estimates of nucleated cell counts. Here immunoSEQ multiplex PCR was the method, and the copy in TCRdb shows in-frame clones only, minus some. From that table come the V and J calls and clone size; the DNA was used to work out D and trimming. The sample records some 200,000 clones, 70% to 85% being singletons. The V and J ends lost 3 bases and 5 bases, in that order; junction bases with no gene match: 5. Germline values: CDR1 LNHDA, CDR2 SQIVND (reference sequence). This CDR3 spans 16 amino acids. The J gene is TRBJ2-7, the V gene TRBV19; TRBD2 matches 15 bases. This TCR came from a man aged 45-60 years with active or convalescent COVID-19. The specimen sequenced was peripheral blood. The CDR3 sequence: CASSIGLAGGPDEQYF. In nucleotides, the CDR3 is TGTGCCAGTAGTATCGGACTAGCGGGAGGGCCGGACGAGCAGTACTTC.